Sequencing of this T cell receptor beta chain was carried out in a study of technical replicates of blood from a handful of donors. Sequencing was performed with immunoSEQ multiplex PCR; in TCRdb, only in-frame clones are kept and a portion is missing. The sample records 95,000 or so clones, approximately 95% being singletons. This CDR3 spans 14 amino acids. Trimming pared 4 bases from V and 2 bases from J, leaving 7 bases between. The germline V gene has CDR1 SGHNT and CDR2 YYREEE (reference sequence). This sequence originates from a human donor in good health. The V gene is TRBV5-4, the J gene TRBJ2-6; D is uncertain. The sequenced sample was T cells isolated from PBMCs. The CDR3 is CASSPPAGANVLTF. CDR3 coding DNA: TGTGCCAGCAGCCCCCCGGCTGGGGCCAACGTCCTGACTTTC.